These T cell receptor beta chains were read from a single sample in a study of T-cell memory formation after mild COVID-19. TCRdb recomputed calls from the 5' RACE reads with MiXCR, one row per CDR3 protein. The repertoire holds a few hundred thousand distinct CDR3 sequences, with 15% to 20% as singletons. Material: PBMCs or a T cell subset sorted from them (not recorded which). Receptors were obtained from a man younger than 35 who had mild COVID-19 (a few samples of this study predate the infection). Cell type and time point are not known. Each CDR3 is given with its conserved first and last residue. D genes are given only for firm matches. Size values are once, few and many counts, or a class for expanded clones, and some rows have none.

v_gene	j_gene	d_gene	abundance	len	CDR3aa	CDR3nt
TRBV5-1	TRBJ2-2	TRBD1	few	15	CASSGWTGYTGELFF	TGCGCCAGCAGCGGATGGACAGGGTACACCGGGGAGCTGTTTTTT
TRBV18	TRBJ1-6	TRBD1	NA	15	CASSPTAQGGSPLHF	TGTGCCAGCTCACCAACAGCCCAGGGGGGTTCACCCCTCCACTTT
TRBV4-2	TRBJ1-4	NA	NA	15	CASSQEGSSNEKLFF	TGTGCCAGCAGCCAAGAGGGCAGCAGTAATGAAAAACTGTTTTTT
TRBV24-1	TRBJ2-1	TRBD1	NA	15	CATSDPDRAGNEQFF	TGTGCCACCAGTGACCCTGACAGGGCAGGCAATGAGCAGTTCTTC
TRBV29-1	TRBJ2-5	NA	NA	13	CSVELGFQETQYF	TGCAGCGTCGAGTTGGGGTTCCAAGAGACCCAGTACTTC
TRBV4-1	TRBJ1-2	TRBD1	NA	14	CASSQAGQVYGYTF	TGCGCCAGCAGCCAAGCGGGACAGGTCTATGGCTACACCTTC
TRBV12-3/TRBV12-4	TRBJ1-5	TRBD1	NA	16	CASRPTGGRRRQPQHF	TGTGCCAGCAGGCCGACAGGGGGCCGGCGCAGGCAGCCCCAGCATTTT
TRBV9	TRBJ1-1	NA	NA	14	CASSVAGEDGEAFF	TGTGCCAGCAGCGTAGCCGGGGAAGATGGTGAAGCTTTCTTT
TRBV20-1	TRBJ2-1	NA	NA	13	CSAPTHSYNEQFF	TGCAGTGCTCCGACACACTCCTACAATGAGCAGTTCTTC
TRBV29-1	TRBJ1-2	NA	NA	13	CSVEAQGALGYTF	TGCAGCGTTGAAGCACAGGGCGCTCTTGGCTACACCTTC
TRBV24-1	TRBJ2-1	NA	few	16	CATSDPGERSDNEQFF	TGTGCCACCAGTGATCCCGGCGAGAGGTCGGACAATGAGCAGTTCTTC
TRBV20-1	TRBJ1-1	NA	NA	13	CRPKPGAGTEAFF	TGCAGACCAAAGCCGGGTGCTGGCACTGAAGCTTTCTTT
TRBV29-1	TRBJ2-4	NA	few	11	CSGTLGGIQYF	TGCAGCGGAACCCTCGGTGGCATTCAGTACTTC
TRBV7-2	TRBJ1-4	NA	NA	13	CASSLSAREKLFF	TGTGCCAGCAGCTTAAGTGCGCGAGAAAAACTGTTTTTT
TRBV5-1	TRBJ2-3	TRBD2	NA	16	CASSLPLGGGHGTQYF	TGCGCCAGCAGCTTGCCCTTGGGCGGGGGGCACGGTACGCAGTATTTT
TRBV5-1	TRBJ1-2	NA	NA	13	CASSYAANYGYTF	TGCGCCAGCAGCTATGCAGCTAACTATGGCTACACCTTC
TRBV9	TRBJ1-2	NA	NA	13	CASSVRRDYGYTF	TGTGCCAGCAGCGTTCGCAGGGACTATGGCTACACCTTC
TRBV20-1	TRBJ1-2	TRBD1	NA	15	CSALTGQGTPYGYTF	TGCAGTGCGCTAACGGGACAGGGGACCCCCTATGGCTACACCTTC
TRBV29-1	TRBJ1-2	NA	few	11	CSVGRDYGYTF	TGCAGCGTTGGCAGGGACTATGGCTACACCTTC